This paragraph reports one T cell receptor beta chain. Its cognate antigen is unknown. These data originate in a study of post-analysis software for immune sequencing data. As for the study in general: Disease courses included relapsing-remitting, secondary progressive and progressive-relapsing multiple sclerosis. General study findings and limits: Multiple sclerosis patients had significantly lower normalized Chao1 diversity than controls.

The TCR beta cDNA libraries carried unique molecular identifiers. In TCRdb, the PCR reads were re-called with MiXCR into one record per CDR3 protein. The table lists 700,000 to 900,000 distinct CDR3 sequences, just over 45% of them singletons. The sequence came from a girl aged 10 to 17 with multiple sclerosis. Source material: blood.

The CDR3 loop reads CASSPGGSRRGYTF. CDR3 sequence (DNA): TGTGCCAGCAGCCCCGGAGGGTCCAGGCGTGGCTACACCTTC. This chain uses TRBV9 with TRBJ1-2, with D unclear. V lost 4 bases and J 7 bases, leaving 17 bases between the germline ends. Germline V gene data show CDR1 as SGDLS and CDR2 as YYNGEE. The CDR3 covers 14 residues.